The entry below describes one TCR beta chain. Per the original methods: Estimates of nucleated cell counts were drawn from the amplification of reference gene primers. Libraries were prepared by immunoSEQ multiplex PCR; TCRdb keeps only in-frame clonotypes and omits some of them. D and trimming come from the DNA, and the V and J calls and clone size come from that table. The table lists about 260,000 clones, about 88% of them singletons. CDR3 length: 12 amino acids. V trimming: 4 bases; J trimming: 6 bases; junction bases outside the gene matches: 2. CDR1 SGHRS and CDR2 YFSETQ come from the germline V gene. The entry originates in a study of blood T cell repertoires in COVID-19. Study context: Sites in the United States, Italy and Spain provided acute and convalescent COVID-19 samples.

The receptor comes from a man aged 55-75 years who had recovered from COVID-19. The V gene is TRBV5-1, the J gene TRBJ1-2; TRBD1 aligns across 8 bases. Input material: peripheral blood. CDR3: CASSRTGNGYTF. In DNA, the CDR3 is TGCGCCAGCAGCCGGACAGGGAATGGCTACACCTTC.